This section outlines one T cell receptor (beta chain) sequence together with its context. Germline CDR1 DFQATT, CDR2 SNEGSKA (reference sequence). This CDR3 is built from 12 residues. With 6 bases removed from V and 0 bases from J, the gap between germline ends came to 8 bases. Blood CD8+ and CD4+ T cells underwent high-throughput TCR beta sequencing. TEMRA cells were FACS-enriched, unlike CD8+ and CD4+ T cells, which were negatively isolated. This specimen belongs to a study of CD8 T cells in Susac syndrome. Study information: Among sequenced Susac syndrome patients, over five had active disease and under ten were in remission.

The authors reverse transcribed roughly 0.5 to 1 ug RNA with random hexamers. TCR beta CDR3 was amplified by immunoSEQ multiplex PCR. This amplification extended across 54 Vbeta and 13 Jbeta segments. Each CDR3 protein gets one entry after TCRdb re-called the immunoSEQ multiplex PCR reads with MiXCR. Among some 77,000 distinct CDR3 sequences, roughly 93% were seen once, and the ten largest hold around 0.15%. The chain uses TRBV20-1 and TRBJ1-2; D gene ambiguous. The sample taken for sequencing was CD4+ T cells from PBMCs. The clonotype comes from a human donor with Susac syndrome. The CDR3 loop reads CSARPPNYGYTF. CDR3 sequence (DNA): TGCAGTGCACGGCCACCTAACTATGGCTACACCTTC.